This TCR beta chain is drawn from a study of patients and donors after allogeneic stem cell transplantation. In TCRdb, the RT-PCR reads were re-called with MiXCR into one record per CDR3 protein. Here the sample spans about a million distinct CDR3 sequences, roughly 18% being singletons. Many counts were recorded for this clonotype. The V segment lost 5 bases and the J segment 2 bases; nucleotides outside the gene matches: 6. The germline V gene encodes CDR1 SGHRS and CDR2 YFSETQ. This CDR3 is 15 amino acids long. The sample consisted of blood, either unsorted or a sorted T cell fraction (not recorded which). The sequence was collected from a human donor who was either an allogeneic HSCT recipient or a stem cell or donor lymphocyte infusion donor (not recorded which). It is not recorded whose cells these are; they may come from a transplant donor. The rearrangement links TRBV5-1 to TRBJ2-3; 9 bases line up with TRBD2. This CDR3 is CASSLAGWDTDTQYF. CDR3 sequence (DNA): TGCGCCAGCAGTCTAGCGGGATGGGACACAGATACGCAGTATTTT.